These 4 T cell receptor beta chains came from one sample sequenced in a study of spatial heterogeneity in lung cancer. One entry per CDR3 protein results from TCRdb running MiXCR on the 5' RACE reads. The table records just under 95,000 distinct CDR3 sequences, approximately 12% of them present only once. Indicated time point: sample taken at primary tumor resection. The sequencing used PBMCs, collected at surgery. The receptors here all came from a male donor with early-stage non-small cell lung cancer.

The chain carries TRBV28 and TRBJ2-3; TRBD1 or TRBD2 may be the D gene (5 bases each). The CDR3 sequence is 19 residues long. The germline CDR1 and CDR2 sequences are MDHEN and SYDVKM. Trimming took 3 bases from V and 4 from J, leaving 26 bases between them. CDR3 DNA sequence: TGTGCCAGCAGTTTTCCGCCCGGCCCTGTTATACGGGGCGCAGATACGCAGTATTTT. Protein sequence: CASSFPPGPVIRGADTQYF.

Written as DNA, the CDR3 is TGTGCCAGCAGTGAAGGTAACGGGAGGGCCCAGCATTTT. As protein: CASSEGNGRAQHF. V is TRBV6-1 and J is TRBJ1-5; D not certain. Germline V gene data show CDR1 as MNHNS and CDR2 as SASEGT. The length of the CDR3 is 13 residues. The V end was cut by 1 base, the J end by 11 bases, with 12 bases between.

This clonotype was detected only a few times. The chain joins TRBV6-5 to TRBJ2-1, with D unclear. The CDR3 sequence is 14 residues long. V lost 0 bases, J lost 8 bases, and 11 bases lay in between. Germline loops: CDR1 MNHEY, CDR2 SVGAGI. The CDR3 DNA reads TGTGCCAGCAGTTACTCGACCGCCGCGTATGAGCAGTTCTTC. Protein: CASSYSTAAYEQFF.

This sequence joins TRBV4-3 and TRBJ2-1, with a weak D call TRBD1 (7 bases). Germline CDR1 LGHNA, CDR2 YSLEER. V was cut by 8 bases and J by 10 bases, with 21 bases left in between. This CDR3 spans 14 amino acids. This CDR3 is CASGRDSNAEEQFF. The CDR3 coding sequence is TGCGCCAGCGGGCGGGACAGCAACGCGGAGGAGCAGTTCTTC.